This entry lists 31 T cell receptor beta chains sequenced from one sample in a study of a mutant IDH1 vaccine in newly diagnosed glioma (dated by TCRdb to the early 2020s). The library was built by means of the immunoSEQ multiplex PCR assay. This immuneACCESS table, as held by TCRdb, lists in-frame sequences with V and J called but not all clones. Of the missing ones, under half trace to an unresolved V gene in checked studies; the others have no known cause. The sample table shows around 62,000 clones, and about 88% are seen once. The top ten constitute roughly 1.9% of the sample. What this sample's time point label stands for: week 11, during vaccination. Each vaccine dose, consisting of 300 ug of a 20-mer mutant IDH1 peptide in Montanide, was administered subcutaneously with topical imiquimod. These receptors' antigens are unknown. The material was PBMCs, obtained from a glioma patient whose treatment included an IDH1 peptide vaccine. The source of these receptors is a middle-aged man with glioma.

The chain employs TRBV15 and TRBJ2-7; 7 positions agree with TRBD2. Germline V gives CDR1 LNHNV, CDR2 YYDKDF (reference sequence). The CDR3 has 16 residues. After removal of 4 bases from V and 4 bases from J, the junction contained 13 bases not matched to a gene. The CDR3 DNA follows: TGTGCCACCAGCACCGCGGTCGGGGGAGGGCATTACGAGCAGTACTTC. Protein: CATSTAVGGGHYEQYF.

This clone has just one count. The chain uses TRBV6-6 and TRBJ2-3, with 9 bases aligning to TRBD1. Germline lookup yields CDR1 MNHNY and CDR2 SVGAGI (reference sequence). The CDR3 loop spans 15 amino acids. With V trimmed by 8 bases and J by 1 base, 7 bases remained unmatched. The chain's CDR3 is CASGLQGAGTDTQYF. The DNA for the CDR3 is TGTGCCAGCGGCTTACAGGGGGCAGGCACAGATACGCAGTATTTT.

The chain recombines TRBV6-5 with TRBJ2-6; D is ambiguous. Trimming cost V 5 bases and J 2 bases, with 10 bases left between them. Germline CDR1 MNHEY, CDR2 SVGAGI. The CDR3 runs to 15 residues. CDR3 nucleotide sequence: TGTGCCAGCAGTCTGGGCCCTCCTGGGGCCAACGTCCTGACTTTC. Translated, it gives CASSLGPPGANVLTF.

V and J are TRBV2 and TRBJ2-5; TRBD2 is a possible D gene (6 bases). The CDR3 spans 14 residues. CDR1 and CDR2 (germline): SNHLY, FYNNEI. V lost 3 bases and J 5 bases, leaving 13 bases between the germline ends. The CDR3 bases are TGTGCCAGCAGTGATCCTCGGGGGATGGAGACCCAGTACTTC. This codes for CASSDPRGMETQYF.

This clone has more than one count but fewer than ten. This chain links TRBV5-1 with TRBJ1-1; D is unclear. V lost 0 bases to trimming and J lost 1 base, with 7 bases between them. The CDR3 has 14 residues. Germline CDR1 and CDR2: SGHRS and YFSETQ. DNA of the CDR3: TGCGCCAGCAGCTTGGATTACGGGAACACTGAAGCTTTCTTT. This encodes CASSLDYGNTEAFF. Filled out from reference TRBV5-1 and TRBJ1-1, the complete variable domain reads KAGVTQTPRYLIKTRGQQVTLSCSPISGHRSVSWYQQTPGQGLQFLFEYFSETQRNKGNFPGRFSGRQFSNSRSEMNVSTLELGDSALYLCASSLDYGNTEAFFGQGTRLTVV.

This chain links TRBV5-1 with TRBJ1-5; TRBD1 matches 8 bases. CDR1 is SGHRS, CDR2 YFSETQ, per germline. V was pared by 4 bases and J by 6 bases, with 6 bases of the junction left unmatched. The CDR3 consists of 14 residues. CDR3 sequence reads: CASSKGQVGQPQHF. The CDR3 DNA reads as TGCGCCAGCAGCAAGGGACAGGTCGGTCAGCCCCAGCATTTT.

The V gene is TRBV28, the J gene TRBJ2-3; TRBD1 matches 7 bases. The germline V gene has CDR1 MDHEN and CDR2 SYDVKM. The CDR3 runs to 16 residues. Trimming removed 7 bases from V and 8 bases from J; junction bases left unmatched: 18. Here the CDR3 DNA reads TGTGCCAGCAACCAGATAGCTGGCAGGGGGTATGGTACGCAGTATTTT. Translated: CASNQIAGRGYGTQYF.

V is TRBV5-1 and J is TRBJ1-4; D gene unclear. Germline CDR1 SGHRS, CDR2 YFSETQ. The CDR3 spans 16 residues. V was pared by 0 bases and J by 0 bases, with 9 bases between. CDR3 region: CASSLGFGATNEKLFF. The CDR3 DNA is TGCGCCAGCAGCTTGGGATTTGGGGCAACTAATGAAAAACTGTTTTTT.

This clone appeared a single time. The CDR3 is CASSPRQETQYF. In DNA, the CDR3 is TGTGCCAGCAGCCCGAGACAAGAGACCCAGTACTTC. The genes are TRBV14 and TRBJ2-5; no clear D. The V gene's germline CDR1 is SGHDN and CDR2 FVKESK. The length of the CDR3 is 12 residues. Trimming left V 4 bases short and J 2 bases short, with 5 bases between.

The chain links TRBV19 to TRBJ1-4, with D unresolved. V gave up 6 bases and J gave up 4 bases, with 6 bases separating them. Germline V CDR1 and CDR2: LNHDA, SQIVND (reference sequence). The CDR3 consists of 12 residues. CDR3 sequence: CASRRFNEKLFF. DNA of the CDR3: TGTGCCAGTAGGAGGTTTAATGAAAAACTGTTTTTT.

The chain carries TRBV29-1 and TRBJ2-3, with 15 bases identical to TRBD2. This CDR3 comprises 17 residues. Looked up from germline, CDR1 is SQVTM and CDR2 is ANQGSEA. V was pared by 4 bases and J by 2 bases, with 7 bases of the junction left unmatched. The CDR3 spells CSVGPGLAGGTTDTQYF. In DNA, the CDR3 is TGCAGCGTTGGCCCGGGACTAGCGGGGGGAACCACAGATACGCAGTATTTT.

This clone was seen a single time. The genes are TRBV4-2 and TRBJ2-1; 7 bases align to TRBD2. This CDR3 has 14 residues. CDR1 LGHNA and CDR2 YNFKEQ come from the germline V gene. V lost 1 base to trimming and J lost 4 bases; unmatched junction nucleotides: 1. CDR3 amino acids: CASSQAGGYNEQFF. The CDR3 DNA follows: TGTGCCAGCAGCCAAGCGGGAGGTTACAATGAGCAGTTCTTC.

The table lists this clone with a few counts. The CDR3: CASSPADRINEKLFF. CDR3 nucleotides: TGCGCCAGCAGCCCAGCGGACAGAATTAATGAAAAACTGTTTTTT. V and J are TRBV5-1 and TRBJ1-4; maybe TRBD1 (6 bases). Between the trimmed V and J ends, which lost 4 bases and 4 bases, there was a span of 14 bases. The germline CDR1 and CDR2 sequences are SGHRS and YFSETQ. The CDR3 sequence is 15 residues long. The full variable domain, completed using reference TRBV5-1 and TRBJ1-4, is KAGVTQTPRYLIKTRGQQVTLSCSPISGHRSVSWYQQTPGQGLQFLFEYFSETQRNKGNFPGRFSGRQFSNSRSEMNVSTLELGDSALYLCASSPADRINEKLFFGSGTQLSVL.

The chain is built from TRBV11-1 and TRBJ2-1; 10 bases align to TRBD2. Germline trimming cut 7 bases from V and 7 bases from J; bases unmatched to any gene: 10. CDR3 length: 15 amino acids. Germline assignment: CDR1 SGHAT and CDR2 FQDESV (reference sequence). The CDR3 loop reads CASTPASGSGNEQFF. The DNA for the CDR3 is TGTGCCAGCACCCCGGCTAGCGGGAGCGGGAATGAGCAGTTCTTC.

The chain joins TRBV7-3 to TRBJ1-1; D remains unclear. Germline V lookup: CDR1 SGHTA, CDR2 FQGTGA. V lost 2 bases and J lost 3, with 22 bases in between. This CDR3 is built from 18 residues. The CDR3 region has the DNA TGTGCCAGCAGCTTAGGACCCGAGCCGGTGGGGTACGACACTGAAGCTTTCTTT. Protein product: CASSLGPEPVGYDTEAFF.

The chain employs TRBV19 and TRBJ1-2; D is undetermined. Germline CDR1 LNHDA, CDR2 SQIVND (reference sequence). V was trimmed by 0 bases and J by 4 bases, leaving 18 bases between them. This CDR3 has 17 amino acids. CDR3 nucleotides: TGTGCCAGTAGTATAGATCGTTTTTCGGGAGGCTTCTATGGCTACACCTTC. Protein sequence: CASSIDRFSGGFYGYTF. Full variable domain (outside the CDR3, taken from reference TRBV19 and TRBJ1-2): DGGITQSPKYLFRKEGQNVTLSCEQNLNHDAMYWYRQDPGQGLRLIYYSQIVNDFQKGDIAEGYSVSREKKESFPLTVTSAQKNPTAFYLCASSIDRFSGGFYGYTFGSGTRLTVV.

V is TRBV27 and J is TRBJ2-1, with D perhaps TRBD1 (5 bases). CDR3 length: 14 residues. CDR1 is MNHEY, CDR2 SMNVEV, per germline (reference sequence). The V gene lost 2 bases and the J gene lost 1 base, with 6 bases spanning the gap. The CDR3 loop reads CASSLQGSYNEQFF. In nucleotides, the CDR3 is TGTGCCAGCAGTTTACAGGGATCCTACAATGAGCAGTTCTTC.

The chain uses TRBV6-1 and TRBJ2-6, with D unclear. Trimming shortened V by 0 bases and J by 0 bases, and 3 bases separated the two germline ends. Germline CDR1 reads MNHNS; CDR2 reads SASEGT. The CDR3 consists of 15 residues. The CDR3 protein is CASSEALSGANVLTF. CDR3 DNA sequence: TGTGCCAGCAGTGAAGCACTCTCTGGGGCCAACGTCCTGACTTTC.

This clone was counted a few times. Within the sample, other DNA sequences also encode this same CDR3. V and J are TRBV27 and TRBJ2-3; the D gene is possibly TRBD1 (5 bases). Trimming cost V 5 bases and J 0 bases, with 12 bases left between them. Germline V CDR1 and CDR2: MNHEY, SMNVEV (reference sequence). This CDR3 contains 15 residues. The CDR3 is CASSLQDPSTDTQYF. The CDR3 nucleotides are TGTGCCAGCAGTCTACAGGATCCTAGCACAGATACGCAGTATTTT.

The DNA for the CDR3 is TGTGCCAGCTCACCGGCCGCCTCCTCTGGCACAGATACGCAGTATTTT. It translates to CASSPAASSGTDTQYF. The chain carries TRBV18 and TRBJ2-3; D is unresolved. Germline-derived CDR1 and CDR2 are KGHSH and LQKENI. The V end lost 3 bases, the J end lost 1 base, and 14 bases lay between the germline ends. The length of the CDR3 is 16 residues. Variable domain in full (rest from reference TRBV18 and TRBJ2-3): NAGVMQNPRHLVRRRGQEARLRCSPMKGHSHVYWYRQLPEEGLKFMVYLQKENIIDESGMPKERFSAEFPKEGPSILRIQQVVRGDSAAYFCASSPAASSGTDTQYFGPGTRLTVL.

This chain connects TRBV19 to TRBJ2-3; 8 bases fit TRBD1. Germline CDR1 and CDR2: LNHDA and SQIVND (reference sequence). V was pared by 10 bases and J by 2 bases, with 11 bases of the junction left unmatched. The CDR3 spans 15 residues. This CDR3 is CATTDGQGNTDTQYF. Here the CDR3 DNA reads TGTGCCACCACTGACGGACAGGGAAACACAGATACGCAGTATTTT.

The chain joins TRBV9 to TRBJ2-1; TRBD1 aligns across 8 bases. V lost 2 bases, J lost 7 bases, and 11 bases stayed unmatched. Germline lookup yields CDR1 SGDLS and CDR2 YYNGEE. This CDR3 is built from 16 residues. CDR3 sequence: CASSVYRGLELNEQFF. The CDR3 nucleotides read TGTGCCAGCAGCGTGTACAGGGGGTTAGAATTAAATGAGCAGTTCTTC.

This chain uses TRBV28 with TRBJ1-1, with TRBD1 as a possible D gene (6 bases). The length of the CDR3 is 13 residues. The V end was cut by 7 bases, the J end by 1 base, with 10 bases between. Germline loops: CDR1 MDHEN, CDR2 SYDVKM. The DNA of the CDR3 is TGTGCCAGCACCAACAGGGAGAACACTGAAGCTTTCTTT. Residues: CASTNRENTEAFF.

The chain has TRBV7-9 and TRBJ2-5; TRBD1 matches 9 bases. The CDR3 is 19 amino acids. V was pared by 4 bases and J by 5 bases, with 20 bases of the junction left unmatched. From germline, CDR1 is SEHNR and CDR2 FQNEAQ (reference sequence). In nucleotides, the CDR3 is TGTGCCAGCAGCTCGCCCCTCCCAAGCGGACAGGGGAACCGGGAGACCCAGTACTTC. Protein product: CASSSPLPSGQGNRETQYF.

The chain has TRBV5-8 and TRBJ1-1, with D possibly matching TRBD1 (6 bases). Looked up from germline, CDR1 is SGHTS and CDR2 is YDEGEE. The CDR3 runs 12 residues. Trimming stripped 4 bases from V and 7 bases from J, with 11 bases between. The DNA of the CDR3 is TGTGCCAGCAGCCCTTTGACAGGTGAAGCTTTCTTT. It codes for CASSPLTGEAFF.

The chain employs TRBV19 and TRBJ1-5; tentatively, D is TRBD1 (5 bases). Looked up from germline, CDR1 is LNHDA and CDR2 is SQIVND (reference sequence). There are 17 residues in the CDR3. Trimming pared 5 bases from V and 3 bases from J, leaving 20 bases between. The CDR3 nucleotides are TGTGCCAGTAGTTTGGGGGACGCGATCGCACTCAATCAGCCCCAGCATTTT. Its protein product is CASSLGDAIALNQPQHF. The entire variable domain, with the rest obtained from reference TRBV19 and TRBJ1-5, is as follows: DGGITQSPKYLFRKEGQNVTLSCEQNLNHDAMYWYRQDPGQGLRLIYYSQIVNDFQKGDIAEGYSVSREKKESFPLTVTSAQKNPTAFYLCASSLGDAIALNQPQHFGDGTRLSIL.

The J gene is TRBJ2-7, the V gene TRBV27, with 8 nucleotides matching TRBD2. From germline, CDR1 is MNHEY and CDR2 SMNVEV (reference sequence). This CDR3 comprises 16 residues. The V gene end was trimmed by 6 bases and the J gene end by 1 base; junction bases not matched to a gene: 11. CDR3 sequence: CASRRISGSPSYEQYF. The CDR3, as DNA: TGTGCCAGCAGACGGATAAGCGGGAGTCCATCCTACGAGCAGTACTTC.

The CDR3 coding sequence is TGTGCCTCGAAGCCCGGGGTAGGTCGCGAGCAGTACTTC. Its protein is CASKPGVGREQYF. This sequence joins TRBV7-2 and TRBJ2-7, with D tentatively TRBD2 (5 bases). This CDR3 region has 13 residues. In germline, CDR1 is SGHTA, CDR2 FQGNSA. Trimming took 11 bases from V and 6 from J, leaving 20 bases between them.

The J gene is TRBJ2-1, the V gene TRBV6-1; the D is unclear. V lost 2 bases and J 4 bases, leaving 18 bases between the germline ends. The CDR3 is 17 residues long. CDR1 is MNHNS, CDR2 SASEGT, per germline. CDR3 region: CASSEPALRRIYNEQFF. CDR3 DNA: TGTGCCAGCAGTGAACCAGCGCTGCGGCGCATATACAATGAGCAGTTCTTC.

The rearrangement uses TRBV10-1 and TRBJ1-5; no firm D call. The germline V gene has CDR1 WNHNN and CDR2 SYGVQD (reference sequence). This CDR3 has 12 amino acids. V gave up 5 bases and J gave up 4 bases, with 6 bases separating them. CDR3 in amino acids: CASSTGNQPQHF. In DNA form, the CDR3 reads TGCGCCAGCAGTACCGGGAATCAGCCCCAGCATTTT.

This clone was observed a few times. The rearrangement joins TRBV5-1 to TRBJ1-1; the D is unclear. Per the germline V gene, CDR1 is SGHRS and CDR2 is YFSETQ. The CDR3 consists of 11 residues. V dropped 0 bases and J dropped 10 bases, with 7 bases sitting between them. The CDR3 DNA follows: TGCGCCAGCAGCTTGGGGGCAGGAGCTTTCTTT. Translated, it gives CASSLGAGAFF.